These 4 T cell receptor beta chains came from one sample sequenced in a study of blood T cell repertoires in COVID-19. Repertoires were generated with immunoSEQ multiplex PCR, while TCRdb's copy carries only in-frame clones and drops some. The sample includes a few hundred thousand clones, approximately 83% of them seen just once. The sample was peripheral blood. The receptors were gathered from a woman in her 70s with acute or convalescent COVID-19.

This clone is a singleton in its sample. The chain carries TRBV5-1 and TRBJ2-1; a weak D match, TRBD2 (5 bases). This CDR3 is built from 12 residues. Trimming shortened V by 1 base and J by 8 bases, and 7 bases separated the two germline ends. CDR1 and CDR2 (germline): SGHRS, YFSETQ. The CDR3 here is CASSLNGDEQFF. CDR3 DNA sequence: TGCGCCAGCAGCTTGAACGGGGATGAGCAGTTCTTC.

In its sample, this clone was seen a few times. The chain recombines TRBV6-1 with TRBJ1-5; the match to TRBD1 covers 7 bases. The germline gives CDR1 MNHNS, CDR2 SASEGT. This CDR3 contains 15 residues. Trimming took 2 bases from V and 4 from J; bases not matched to a gene: 5. The CDR3 bases are TGTGCCAGCAGTGAACCCAGGGGGAATAATCAGCCCCAGCATTTT. It is translated as CASSEPRGNNQPQHF.

The chain carries TRBV5-1 and TRBJ2-7; tentatively, D is TRBD1 (5 bases). Trimming shortened V by 4 bases and J by 4 bases, and 18 bases separated the two germline ends. Germline lookup yields CDR1 SGHRS and CDR2 YFSETQ. The CDR3 has 15 amino acids. This CDR3 reads CASSPPGSGMYEQYF. CDR3 bases: TGCGCCAGCAGCCCCCCCGGATCAGGGATGTACGAGCAGTACTTC.

The chain combines TRBV2 with TRBJ2-6; the D is unclear. The CDR3 is 15 amino acids. The ends were cut back, 3 bases at V and 0 bases at J, with 6 bases in the middle. Germline V gene sequence: CDR1 SNHLY, CDR2 FYNNEI. CDR3 sequence: CASSDELSGANVLTF. The CDR3 region has the DNA TGTGCCAGCAGTGACGAGCTCTCTGGGGCCAACGTCCTGACTTTC.